The next 32 T cell receptor beta chains were all read from a single sample in a study of shared clonotypes between healthy human individuals (TCRdb year 2020). The library was prepared using the immunoSEQ multiplex PCR assay. Here the immuneACCESS table is served through TCRdb, limited to in-frame sequences with V and J called. Missing clones are a known gap in these copies; in checked studies unresolved V genes cover under half, and the rest lacks a known reason. The sample table holds some 2 million clones, of which less than 95% were seen once. More than 0.95% of the sample comes from the top ten. For the CD8 naive samples, CD45RO-negative cells were positively selected for CCR7, yielding a CD45RA+CCR7+ population from which TemRA cells were excluded. What was sequenced was naive CD8+ T cells sorted from blood. The cell subset or site tag for this specimen amounts to: CD45RA+CCR7+. Receptors were obtained from a man younger than 35 in good health.

The rearrangement joins TRBV19 to TRBJ2-7; tentatively, D is TRBD1 (7 bases). The V gene's germline CDR1 is LNHDA and CDR2 SQIVND (reference sequence). The CDR3 extends over 12 amino acids. The ends were cut back, 4 bases at V and 5 bases at J, with 9 bases in the middle. CDR3 in amino acids: CASSTGGNEQYF. DNA of the CDR3: TGTGCCAGTAGTACAGGGGGGAACGAGCAGTACTTC.

On this clone: Other DNA variants within this sample encode the same CDR3. This chain links TRBV19 with TRBJ2-7; 7 bases align to TRBD1. Trimming removed 4 bases from V and 3 bases from J; junction bases left unmatched: 3. Germline V lookup: CDR1 LNHDA, CDR2 SQIVND (reference sequence). The CDR3 runs 13 residues. CDR3 DNA: TGTGCCAGTAGTACCAGGACAGGCTACGAGCAGTACTTC. Encoded protein: CASSTRTGYEQYF. The whole variable domain, remainder taken from reference TRBV19 and TRBJ2-7, is DGGITQSPKYLFRKEGQNVTLSCEQNLNHDAMYWYRQDPGQGLRLIYYSQIVNDFQKGDIAEGYSVSREKKESFPLTVTSAQKNPTAFYLCASSTRTGYEQYFGPGTRLTVT.

The CDR3 nucleotides read TGTGCCAGCAGCGTATACTCTGGCGCGGCCGGCGAGACCCAGTACTTC. It is translated as CASSVYSGAAGETQYF. The chain joins TRBV9 to TRBJ2-5; D uncertain. V lost 1 base and J 5 bases, leaving 18 bases between the germline ends. This CDR3 has 16 amino acids. Germline V lookup: CDR1 SGDLS, CDR2 YYNGEE.

This chain uses TRBV4-3 with TRBJ2-7; 8 nucleotides agree with TRBD2. Germline assignment: CDR1 LGHNA and CDR2 YSLEER. Trimming at V came to 0 bases and at J to 0 bases, leaving 4 bases not matched to a gene. The CDR3 sequence is 16 residues long. The chain's CDR3 is CASSQDNSGISYEQYF. CDR3 DNA sequence: TGCGCCAGCAGCCAAGATAATAGCGGGATCTCCTACGAGCAGTACTTC.

V usage is TRBV27 and J usage is TRBJ2-7; 13 nucleotides align to TRBD2. The CDR3 consists of 16 residues. The germline gives CDR1 MNHEY, CDR2 SMNVEV (reference sequence). With 7 bases clipped from V and 4 bases from J, the junction kept 10 bases outside the gene matches. For the CDR3, the DNA is TGTGCCAGCACCTCCCGGACTAGCGGGAGAAGGTACGAGCAGTACTTC. Protein product: CASTSRTSGRRYEQYF.

This rearrangement joins TRBV4-3 to TRBJ2-2; 12 positions agree with TRBD1. Germline CDR1 LGHNA, CDR2 YSLEER. V lost 0 bases and J lost 10; bases outside the gene matches: 6. The CDR3 is 16 residues long. The CDR3 coding sequence is TGCGCCAGCAGCCAAGAATGGGACAGGGGGCCAGTGGAGCTGTTTTTT. It encodes CASSQEWDRGPVELFF.

The chain is built from TRBV7-8 and TRBJ1-2, with a possible D match to TRBD1 (6 bases). The germline CDR1 and CDR2 sequences are SGHVS and FQNEAQ. CDR3 length: 16 residues. V was shortened by 1 base and J by 6 bases, with 18 bases between the two germline ends. CDR3 sequence reads: CASSLGGPPLEDGYTF. The DNA of the CDR3 is TGTGCCAGCAGCTTAGGGGGGCCCCCCTTGGAAGATGGCTACACCTTC.

This chain links TRBV7-9 with TRBJ2-7; 8 positions match TRBD2. This CDR3 region has 15 residues. The germline V gene has CDR1 SEHNR and CDR2 FQNEAQ (reference sequence). Unmatched junction bases numbered 12, after V lost 5 bases and J lost 6 bases. In DNA, the CDR3 is TGTGCCAGCAGCCTAGGGCGGGAGGTGACAGGCGAGCAGTACTTC. Translating gives CASSLGREVTGEQYF.

The V call is TRBV30, the J call TRBJ2-3, with 7 nucleotides matching TRBD2. The ends lost 4 bases at V and 5 bases at J; junction bases unmatched: 18. This CDR3 has 17 residues. Germline CDR1 reads GTSNPN; CDR2 reads SVGIG (reference sequence). The CDR3 region has the DNA TGTGCCTGGAACTGGGCGGGAGATAAGGAGGAGATAGATACGCAGTATTTT. It is translated as CAWNWAGDKEEIDTQYF.

The chain uses TRBV2 and TRBJ1-1; D is undetermined. The V gene lost 2 bases and the J gene lost 5 bases, with 6 bases spanning the gap. Germline V gives CDR1 SNHLY, CDR2 FYNNEI. This CDR3 spans 12 amino acids. The CDR3 loop is CASSEHGTEAFF. The CDR3 nucleotides are TGTGCCAGCAGTGAACATGGGACTGAAGCTTTCTTT.

The chain joins TRBV7-8 to TRBJ2-3; D gene uncertain. The CDR3 is made up of 12 amino acids. Germline CDR1 and CDR2: SGHVS and FQNEAQ. V was cut by 4 bases and J by 4 bases, with 6 bases left in between. CDR3 sequence reads: CASSSSSDTQYF. DNA for the CDR3: TGTGCCAGCAGCTCGTCGTCAGATACGCAGTATTTT.

The chain links TRBV4-2 to TRBJ1-6; TRBD1 might be the D (5 bases). The V gene's germline CDR1 is LGHNA and CDR2 YNFKEQ. This CDR3 has 16 amino acids. V lost 1 base and J 4 bases, leaving 11 bases between the germline ends. The CDR3 region has the DNA TGTGCCAGCAGCCAAGGGGACCCCGCGTATAATTCACCCCTCCACTTT. It specifies CASSQGDPAYNSPLHF.

The J gene is TRBJ2-1, the V gene TRBV27, with TRBD2 as a possible D gene (6 bases). Germline CDR1 reads MNHEY; CDR2 reads SMNVEV (reference sequence). Trimming shortened V by 5 bases and J by 5 bases, and 16 bases separated the two germline ends. The CDR3 is 15 amino acids. CDR3 loop: CASSPRLGGDNEQFF. The DNA of the CDR3 is TGTGCCAGCAGTCCCCGACTAGGTGGGGACAATGAGCAGTTCTTC.

The chain joins TRBV28 to TRBJ2-4; unclear D gene. The ends were cut back, 6 bases at V and 0 bases at J, with 15 bases in the middle. CDR3 size: 16 residues. Per the germline V gene, CDR1 is MDHEN and CDR2 is SYDVKM. In nucleotides, the CDR3 is TGTGCCAGCAGCCTTTATCGAGCCCTAGCCAAAAACATTCAGTACTTC. Protein sequence: CASSLYRALAKNIQYF.

The rearrangement uses TRBV6-5 and TRBJ2-3; perhaps TRBD1 as D (6 bases). V lost 2 bases to trimming and J lost 10 bases, with 16 bases between them. CDR1 is MNHEY, CDR2 SVGAGI, per germline. The CDR3 runs to 14 residues. The CDR3 sequence: CASSYVAGAESQYF. DNA for the CDR3: TGTGCCAGCAGTTACGTGGCAGGGGCAGAGTCGCAGTATTTT.

J is TRBJ1-2 and V is TRBV27; no definite D call. Trimming took off 4 bases at V and 7 bases at J, with 19 bases between the two ends. Germline CDR1 reads MNHEY; CDR2 reads SMNVEV (reference sequence). This CDR3 spans 15 amino acids. The CDR3 spells CASSSNPDLGLGYTF. The CDR3, as DNA: TGTGCCAGCAGTTCAAACCCGGACCTAGGCCTTGGCTACACCTTC.

This clone came up once. The rearrangement joins TRBV7-9 to TRBJ2-6; either TRBD1 or TRBD2 may fit D (5 bases each). V was trimmed by 5 bases and J by 3 bases, leaving 23 bases between them. The CDR3 loop spans 19 amino acids. Germline CDR1 and CDR2: SEHNR and FQNEAQ (reference sequence). CDR3 nucleotides: TGTGCCAGCAGCCCTTACCCCACCGCCGGGGCAAGTGGGGCCAACGTCCTGACTTTC. It is translated as CASSPYPTAGASGANVLTF.

The chain combines TRBV5-1 with TRBJ2-2; TRBD2 aligns across 9 bases. Germline loops: CDR1 SGHRS, CDR2 YFSETQ. With 0 bases clipped from V and 6 bases from J, the junction kept 9 bases outside the gene matches. The length of the CDR3 is 17 residues. The CDR3 is CASSLGNLAGGPGELFF. CDR3 bases: TGCGCCAGCAGCTTGGGCAACCTCGCGGGAGGGCCCGGGGAGCTGTTTTTT. The full variable domain, its missing parts supplied by reference TRBV5-1 and TRBJ2-2, is KAGVTQTPRYLIKTRGQQVTLSCSPISGHRSVSWYQQTPGQGLQFLFEYFSETQRNKGNFPGRFSGRQFSNSRSEMNVSTLELGDSALYLCASSLGNLAGGPGELFFGEGSRLTVL.

The J gene is TRBJ1-1, the V gene TRBV29-1; no reliable D call. This CDR3 spans 13 amino acids. Trimming removed 3 bases at V and 0 bases at J, with 8 bases between. The germline V gene has CDR1 SQVTM and CDR2 ANQGSEA. This CDR3 reads CSVDNGLNTEAFF. The CDR3 DNA reads as TGCAGCGTTGATAACGGATTGAACACTGAAGCTTTCTTT.

The V and J genes are TRBV2 and TRBJ1-1; the match to TRBD1 covers 8 bases. The CDR3 runs to 16 residues. The germline V gene encodes CDR1 SNHLY and CDR2 FYNNEI. Trimming took 3 bases from V and 1 from J; bases not matched to a gene: 7. The CDR3 sequence: CASSETRTGKNTEAFF. CDR3 DNA sequence: TGTGCCAGCAGTGAGACAAGGACAGGGAAGAACACTGAAGCTTTCTTT.

J is TRBJ2-3 and V is TRBV11-2; 7 positions agree with TRBD2. Trimming removed 4 bases from V and 4 bases from J; junction bases left unmatched: 14. CDR1 SGHAT and CDR2 FQNNGV come from the germline V gene. This CDR3 comprises 17 residues. CDR3 nucleotides: TGTGCCAGCAGCTCTTTTGGGGCGGGAGTTAATGCAGATACGCAGTATTTT. This translates into CASSSFGAGVNADTQYF. Filled out from reference TRBV11-2 and TRBJ2-3, the complete variable domain reads EAGVAQSPRYKIIEKRQSVAFWCNPISGHATLYWYQQILGQGPKLLIQFQNNGVVDDSQLPKDRFSAERLKGVDSTLKIQPAKLEDSAVYLCASSSFGAGVNADTQYFGPGTRLTVL.

J is TRBJ1-1 and V is TRBV27; D ambiguous. With 0 bases removed from V and 0 bases from J, the gap between germline ends came to 8 bases. This CDR3 spans 15 amino acids. Looked up from germline, CDR1 is MNHEY and CDR2 is SMNVEV (reference sequence). As DNA, the CDR3 is TGTGCCAGCAGTTTATCATCCGGGTTGAACACTGAAGCTTTCTTT. It translates to CASSLSSGLNTEAFF.

J is TRBJ2-7 and V is TRBV5-4; 11 bases are shared with TRBD2. Germline CDR1 reads SGHNT; CDR2 reads YYREEE (reference sequence). CDR3 length equals 19 residues. The J segment lost 4 bases and the V segment lost 3 bases, leaving 18 bases of the junction unmatched. CDR3 loop: CASSSRRGLAGSTSYEQYF. The CDR3 DNA is TGTGCCAGCAGCTCAAGGCGAGGACTAGCGGGTTCCACCTCGTACGAGCAGTACTTC.

V and J are TRBV5-6 and TRBJ1-5, with 7 positions matching TRBD1. The germline V gene encodes CDR1 SGHDT and CDR2 YYEEEE. CDR3 length: 15 residues. After removal of 0 bases from V and 6 bases from J, the junction contained 6 bases not matched to a gene. CDR3 nucleotides: TGTGCCAGCAGCTTGGAGGGCCAGGGGGTTCAGCCCCAGCATTTT. It is translated as CASSLEGQGVQPQHF.

The chain carries TRBV27 and TRBJ1-1, with D maybe TRBD1 (6 bases). The CDR3 is 13 amino acids. Germline CDR1 MNHEY, CDR2 SMNVEV (reference sequence). Trimming shortened V by 9 bases and J by 5 bases, and 16 bases separated the two germline ends. CDR3 nucleotides: TGTGCCAGTCAGGGGACTCTGCGGACTGAAGCTTTCTTT. Protein product: CASQGTLRTEAFF.

Written as DNA, the CDR3 is TGTGCCAGCAGCTCGGACAGGGTTGGTCAGCCCCAGCATTTT. This translates into CASSSDRVGQPQHF. V and J are TRBV28 and TRBJ1-5, with 8 bases matching TRBD1. J gave up 6 bases and V 6 bases, and 7 bases lay outside the gene matches. The CDR3 is made up of 14 amino acids. Germline CDR1 reads MDHEN; CDR2 reads SYDVKM.

The V call is TRBV7-9, the J call TRBJ2-3; 14 nucleotides align to TRBD2. CDR3 length: 17 residues. Germline lookup yields CDR1 SEHNR and CDR2 FQNEAQ (reference sequence). The V gene end was trimmed by 5 bases and the J gene end by 5 bases; junction bases not matched to a gene: 9. In DNA form, the CDR3 reads TGTGCCAGCAGCCCGGGACTAGCGGGGGACGAGGAAGATACGCAGTATTTT. The encoded protein is CASSPGLAGDEEDTQYF.

The V gene is TRBV5-1, the J gene TRBJ2-7; 9 bases align to TRBD2. The germline V gene has CDR1 SGHRS and CDR2 YFSETQ. The CDR3 sequence is 14 residues long. Trimming cost V 5 bases and J 5 bases; bases outside gene matches: 8. Here the CDR3 DNA reads TGCGCCAGCAGATTTAGCGGGGGACTGGACGAGCAGTACTTC. Amino acid sequence: CASRFSGGLDEQYF.

The chain couples TRBV5-6 to TRBJ2-7, with D possibly being TRBD1 (5 bases). The V gene lost 3 bases and the J gene lost 1 base, with 11 bases spanning the gap. The CDR3 length is 14 residues. Germline CDR1 and CDR2: SGHDT and YYEEEE. The CDR3 protein is CASSWSTDSYEQYF. For the CDR3, the DNA is TGTGCCAGCAGCTGGTCGACAGATTCCTACGAGCAGTACTTC.

The chain links TRBV28 to TRBJ2-7; 11 bases map to TRBD2. The CDR3 consists of 14 residues. Trimming took 7 bases from V and 4 from J; bases not matched to a gene: 6. Germline V gives CDR1 MDHEN, CDR2 SYDVKM. CDR3 in amino acids: CASTLAGGGYEQYF. The CDR3 DNA follows: TGTGCCAGCACGTTAGCGGGAGGGGGGTACGAGCAGTACTTC.

The V and J genes are TRBV6-1 and TRBJ2-7; 10 nucleotides align to TRBD1. Unmatched junction bases numbered 11, after V lost 10 bases and J lost 2 bases. Germline V lookup: CDR1 MNHNS, CDR2 SASEGT. The CDR3 extends over 15 amino acids. The CDR3, as DNA: TGTGCCACCCAGGAATGGGGACAGGGGCCCTACGAGCAGTACTTC. This gives the protein CATQEWGQGPYEQYF.

The chain recombines TRBV7-9 with TRBJ2-7, with 7 bases aligning to TRBD1. CDR3 length: 16 amino acids. The trim removed 5 bases at V and 0 bases at J, leaving 10 bases unmatched. From germline, CDR1 is SEHNR and CDR2 FQNEAQ (reference sequence). The CDR3 DNA reads as TGTGCCAGCAGCCCTGACGGGACAGCTATCTCCTACGAGCAGTACTTC. Translated: CASSPDGTAISYEQYF. The variable domain in full, with the rest retrieved from reference TRBV7-9 and TRBJ2-7, is DTGVSQNPRHKITKRGQNVTFRCDPISEHNRLYWYRQTLGQGPEFLTYFQNEAQLEKSRLLSDRFSAERPKGSFSTLEIQRTEQGDSAMYLCASSPDGTAISYEQYFGPGTRLTVT.